These 11 T cell receptor beta chains originate from one sample sequenced in a study of cytomegalovirus exposure and HLA in healthy donors (dated 2017 in TCRdb). Library preparation employed the immunoSEQ multiplex PCR assay. TCRdb's version of the immuneACCESS table is confined to in-frame rearrangements and falls short of the full clone set. An unresolved V gene accounts for under half of the shortfall where checked; the remainder is of unknown origin. The sample table lists approximately 220,000 clones, over 80% of them with a count of one. 1% to 1.2% of the sample is held by the ten biggest clonotypes. Sequencing was done on a sample of PBMCs. These receptors all come from a woman between 18 and 29 years old in good health and CMV-seronegative.

This chain connects TRBV27 to TRBJ1-4; D not resolved. V shed 2 bases and J shed 5 bases, with 12 bases lying between them. The CDR3 consists of 15 residues. The germline V gene encodes CDR1 MNHEY and CDR2 SMNVEV (reference sequence). CDR3 sequence (DNA): TGTGCCAGCAGTTTACGGCCAGAGGGAAATGAAAAACTGTTTTTT. As protein: CASSLRPEGNEKLFF.

V and J are TRBV6-4 and TRBJ2-3; no clear D. CDR1 is MRHNA, CDR2 SNTAGT, per germline. The CDR3 is 13 amino acids. Trimming took 3 bases from V and 2 from J, leaving 6 bases between them. The CDR3 DNA sequence: TGTGCCAGCAGTGAATCTAACACAGATACGCAGTATTTT. It translates to CASSESNTDTQYF.

The rearrangement uses TRBV7-8 and TRBJ1-2; TRBD1 is a possible D gene (5 bases). The CDR3 length is 14 residues. Trimming pared 4 bases from V and 5 bases from J, leaving 14 bases between. Germline V gene lookup returns CDR1 SGHVS and CDR2 FQNEAQ. The CDR3 spells CASSSGFRVYGYTF. CDR3 nucleotide sequence: TGTGCCAGCAGCTCAGGGTTTAGAGTTTATGGCTACACCTTC.

The V and J genes are TRBV10-1 and TRBJ1-1, with 7 bases aligning to TRBD1. The CDR3 totals 15 residues. Unmatched junction bases numbered 11, after V lost 4 bases and J lost 6 bases. The V gene's germline CDR1 is WNHNN and CDR2 SYGVQD (reference sequence). The CDR3 sequence: CASSAPGTEGAEAFF. The DNA of the CDR3 is TGCGCCAGCAGTGCGCCCGGGACAGAGGGTGCTGAAGCTTTCTTT.

The rearrangement joins TRBV4-1 to TRBJ2-7; 9 positions match TRBD1. V was clipped by 3 bases and J by 9 bases; unmatched bases: 9. Germline-derived CDR1 and CDR2 are MGHRA and YSYEKL. The CDR3 sequence is 14 residues long. The CDR3 nucleotides read TGCGCCAGCAGCCAGCGGACAGGGGAGACCGGGCAGTACTTC. It is translated as CASSQRTGETGQYF.

This sequence joins TRBV9 and TRBJ2-1; D remains unclear. Trimming took off 4 bases at V and 0 bases at J, with 17 bases between the two ends. The CDR3 is 17 amino acids. Per germline, CDR1 SGDLS and CDR2 YYNGEE. The CDR3 loop reads CASSLRARPRSYNEQFF. DNA of the CDR3: TGTGCCAGCAGCCTCCGAGCGAGACCCCGCTCCTACAATGAGCAGTTCTTC.

The DNA for the CDR3 is TGTGCCATACGGACTAGCGCAGATACGCAGTATTTT. It encodes CAIRTSADTQYF. The gene calls are TRBV10-3 and TRBJ2-3; 9 bases align to TRBD2. The CDR3 consists of 12 residues. After removal of 9 bases from V and 4 bases from J, the junction contained 2 bases not matched to a gene. The germline V gene has CDR1 ENHRY and CDR2 SYGVKD.

The rearrangement joins TRBV5-4 to TRBJ1-5; 7 bases are shared with TRBD1. Germline CDR1 and CDR2: SGHNT and YYREEE (reference sequence). The ends lost 4 bases at V and 3 bases at J; junction bases unmatched: 19. The CDR3 runs to 19 residues. The CDR3 sequence is CASSRLPLSDREDNQPQHF. For the CDR3, the DNA is TGTGCCAGCAGCCGCCTCCCCCTCTCTGACAGGGAAGACAATCAGCCCCAGCATTTT.

The rearrangement uses TRBV9 and TRBJ2-7; 9 bases fit TRBD1. V was clipped by 0 bases and J by 4 bases; unmatched bases: 2. Germline CDR1 reads SGDLS; CDR2 reads YYNGEE. The CDR3 sequence is 14 residues long. The DNA of the CDR3 is TGTGCCAGCAGCGTAGCGGGACAGGGATACGAGCAGTACTTC. Protein product: CASSVAGQGYEQYF.

The rearrangement links TRBV19 to TRBJ1-2; 9 bases line up with TRBD1. V lost 3 bases, J lost 4 bases, and 3 bases stayed unmatched. There are 14 residues in the CDR3. The germline V gene encodes CDR1 LNHDA and CDR2 SQIVND (reference sequence). The CDR3 is CASSIGTGLYGYTF. The CDR3 bases are TGTGCCAGTAGTATCGGGACAGGGCTCTATGGCTACACCTTC.

V gene TRBV4-1 combines with J gene TRBJ2-7, with TRBD2 as a possible D gene (5 bases). The germline V and J ends were trimmed by 4 bases and 4 bases, with 17 bases remaining between them. The CDR3 runs 15 residues. CDR1 and CDR2 (germline): MGHRA, YSYEKL. The DNA for the CDR3 is TGCGCCAGCAGCCGCCTACCCGGGATGGGATACGAGCAGTACTTC. It encodes CASSRLPGMGYEQYF.